This TCR beta chain comes out of a study of T cell responses to AZD1222 COVID-19 vaccine. As for this clone: Its antigen is undetermined.

The V gene end was trimmed by 7 bases and the J gene end by 1 base; junction bases not matched to a gene: 10. The germline V gene encodes CDR1 MDHEN and CDR2 SYDVKM. This CDR3 region has 16 residues. Findings and limits, study-wide: Repertoires were sampled only after the peak T cell response. Two AZD1222 doses significantly raised spike-specific TCR breadth and depth over controls. CD4 TCRs associated with vaccination spanned spike, dominating at 160-218 and 743-854. Donors were largely white British and mainly female; clonal diversity was possibly underestimated.

Generated by immunoSEQ multiplex PCR, the TCRdb table keeps only in-frame clones and is missing some. The data hold approximately 120,000 clones, with 85% to 90% observed a single time. This clonotype was sampled from an adult who received the AZD1222 COVID-19 vaccine. This sample comprised peripheral blood, obtained 28 days after the second AZD1222 dose. The rearrangement links TRBV28 to TRBJ2-3; 8 nucleotides agree with TRBD1. CDR3: CASTLPPGQGTDTQYF. The CDR3 DNA reads as TGTGCCAGCACTCTTCCCCCGGGACAGGGCACAGATACGCAGTATTTT. Complete variable domain (other parts from reference TRBV28 and TRBJ2-3): DVKVTQSSRYLVKRTGEKVFLECVQDMDHENMFWYRQDPGLGLRLIYFSYDVKMKEKGDIPEGYSVSREKKERFSLILESASTNQTSMYLCASTLPPGQGTDTQYFGPGTRLTVL.